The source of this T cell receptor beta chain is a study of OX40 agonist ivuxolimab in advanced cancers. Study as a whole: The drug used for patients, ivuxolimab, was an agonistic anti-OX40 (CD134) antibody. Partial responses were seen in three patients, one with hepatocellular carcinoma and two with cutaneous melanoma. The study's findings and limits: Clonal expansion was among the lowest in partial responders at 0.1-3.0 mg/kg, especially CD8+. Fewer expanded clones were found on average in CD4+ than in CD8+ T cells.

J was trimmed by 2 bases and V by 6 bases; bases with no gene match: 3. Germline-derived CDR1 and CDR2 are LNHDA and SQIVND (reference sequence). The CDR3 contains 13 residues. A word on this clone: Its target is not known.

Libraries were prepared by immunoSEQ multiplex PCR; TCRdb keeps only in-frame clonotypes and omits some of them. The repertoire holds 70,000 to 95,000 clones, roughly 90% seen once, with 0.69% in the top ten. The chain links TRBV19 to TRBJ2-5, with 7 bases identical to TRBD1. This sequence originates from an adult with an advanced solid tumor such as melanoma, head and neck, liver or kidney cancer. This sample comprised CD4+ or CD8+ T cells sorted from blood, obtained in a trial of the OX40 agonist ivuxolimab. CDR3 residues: CASSLDRQETQYF. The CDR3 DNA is TGTGCCAGTAGCCTGGACAGGCAAGAGACCCAGTACTTC.